The clone carrying this T cell receptor (beta chain) occurred a few times. Primed by a sample-barcoded 5' primer and a J-beta primer mix, a second PCR proceeded for roughly 6 to 12 cycles. TCRdb re-derived calls from the 5' RACE reads in MiXCR, one entry per CDR3 protein. There are almost 550,000 distinct CDR3 sequences in the sample; nearly 25% occur only once, and around 10% lies in the top ten. Germline V gene sequence: CDR1 KGHSH, CDR2 LQKENI. Trimming removed 1 base from V and 2 bases from J; junction bases left unmatched: 2. The CDR3 has 16 residues. This sample was included in a study of blood T cells in healthy people across ages. These data were also filed under a second study, of T cells of mothers and their children.

The J gene is TRBJ2-5, the V gene TRBV18; 12 positions agree with TRBD2. The clonotype was recovered from a boy aged 5-17 years in good health. Sequenced: blood. Here the CDR3 DNA reads TGTGCCAGCTCACCACTGGGACTAGCGGGTCAAGAGACCCAGTACTTC. It is translated as CASSPLGLAGQETQYF.